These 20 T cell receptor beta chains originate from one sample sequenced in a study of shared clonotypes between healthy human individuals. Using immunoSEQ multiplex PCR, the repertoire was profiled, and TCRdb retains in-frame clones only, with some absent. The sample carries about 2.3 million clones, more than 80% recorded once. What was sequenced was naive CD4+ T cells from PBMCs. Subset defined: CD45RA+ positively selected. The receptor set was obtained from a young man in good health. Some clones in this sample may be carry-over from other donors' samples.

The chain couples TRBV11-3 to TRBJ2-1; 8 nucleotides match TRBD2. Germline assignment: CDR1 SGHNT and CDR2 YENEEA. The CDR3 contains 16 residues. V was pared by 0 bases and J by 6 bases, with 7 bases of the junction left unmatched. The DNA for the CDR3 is TGTGCCAGCAGCTTAGATGGCGGGAGGAAGGTCAATGAGCAGTTCTTC. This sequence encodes CASSLDGGRKVNEQFF.

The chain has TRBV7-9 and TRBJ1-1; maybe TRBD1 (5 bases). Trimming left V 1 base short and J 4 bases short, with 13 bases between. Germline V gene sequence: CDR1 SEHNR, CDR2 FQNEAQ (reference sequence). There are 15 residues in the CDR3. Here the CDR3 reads CASSLDLRDSTEAFF. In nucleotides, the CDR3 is TGTGCCAGCAGCTTAGACTTACGAGACAGCACTGAAGCTTTCTTT.

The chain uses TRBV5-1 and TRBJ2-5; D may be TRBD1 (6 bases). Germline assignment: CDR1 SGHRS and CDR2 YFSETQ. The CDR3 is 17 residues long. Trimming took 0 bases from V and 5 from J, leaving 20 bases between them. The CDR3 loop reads CASSLAPRGGERETQYF. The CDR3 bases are TGCGCCAGCAGCTTGGCCCCTAGAGGGGGAGAAAGGGAGACCCAGTACTTC.

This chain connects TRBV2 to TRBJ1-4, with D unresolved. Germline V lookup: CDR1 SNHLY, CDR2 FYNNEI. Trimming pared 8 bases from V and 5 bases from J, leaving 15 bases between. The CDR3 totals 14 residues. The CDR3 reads CASGKKVGNEKLFF. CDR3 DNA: TGTGCCAGCGGCAAGAAGGTGGGAAATGAAAAACTGTTTTTT.

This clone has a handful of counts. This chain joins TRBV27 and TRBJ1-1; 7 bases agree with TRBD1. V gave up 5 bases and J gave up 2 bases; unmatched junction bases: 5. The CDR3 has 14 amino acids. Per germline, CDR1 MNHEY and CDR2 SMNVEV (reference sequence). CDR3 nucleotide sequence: TGTGCCAGCAGTCGGACAGGAGTAAACACTGAAGCTTTCTTT. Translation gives CASSRTGVNTEAFF.

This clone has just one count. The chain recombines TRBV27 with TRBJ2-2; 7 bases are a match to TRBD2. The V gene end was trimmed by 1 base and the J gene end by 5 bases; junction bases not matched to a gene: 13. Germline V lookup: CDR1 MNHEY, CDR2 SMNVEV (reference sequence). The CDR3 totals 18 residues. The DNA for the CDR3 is TGTGCCAGCAGTTTATTAAGAGCGGCGGGAGAAACGACCGGGGAGCTGTTTTTT. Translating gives CASSLLRAAGETTGELFF.

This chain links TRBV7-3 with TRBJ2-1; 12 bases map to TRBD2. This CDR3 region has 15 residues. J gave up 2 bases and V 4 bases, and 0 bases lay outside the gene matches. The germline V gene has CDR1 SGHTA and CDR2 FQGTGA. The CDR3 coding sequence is TGTGCCAGCAGCTCTAGCGGGGGGGCCTACAATGAGCAGTTCTTC. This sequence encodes CASSSSGGAYNEQFF.

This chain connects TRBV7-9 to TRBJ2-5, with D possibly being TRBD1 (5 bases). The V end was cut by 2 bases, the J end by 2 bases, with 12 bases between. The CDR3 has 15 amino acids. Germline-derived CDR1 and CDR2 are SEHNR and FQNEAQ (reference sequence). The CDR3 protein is CASSLNRRKQETQYF. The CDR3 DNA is TGTGCCAGCAGCTTAAACAGGAGAAAACAAGAGACCCAGTACTTC. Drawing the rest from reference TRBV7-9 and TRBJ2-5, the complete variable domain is DTGVSQNPRHKITKRGQNVTFRCDPISEHNRLYWYRQTLGQGPEFLTYFQNEAQLEKSRLLSDRFSAERPKGSFSTLEIQRTEQGDSAMYLCASSLNRRKQETQYFGPGTRLLVL.

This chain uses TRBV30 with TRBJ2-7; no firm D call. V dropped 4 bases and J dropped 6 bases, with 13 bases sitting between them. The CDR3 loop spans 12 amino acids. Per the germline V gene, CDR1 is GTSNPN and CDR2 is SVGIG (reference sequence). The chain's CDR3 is CAWNLSGREQYF. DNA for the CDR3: TGTGCCTGGAACTTATCTGGGCGCGAGCAGTACTTC. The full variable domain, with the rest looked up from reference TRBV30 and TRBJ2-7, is SQTIHQWPATLVQPVGSPLSLECTVEGTSNPNLYWYRQAAGRGLQLLFYSVGIGQISSEVPQNLSASRPQDRQFILSSKKLLLSDSGFYLCAWNLSGREQYFGPGTRLTVT.

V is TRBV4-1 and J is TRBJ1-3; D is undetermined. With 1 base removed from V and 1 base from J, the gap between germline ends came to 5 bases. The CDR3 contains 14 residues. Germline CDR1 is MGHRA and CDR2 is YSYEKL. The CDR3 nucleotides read TGCGCCAGCAGCCAAGTTCCATCTGGAAACACCATATATTTT. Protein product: CASSQVPSGNTIYF.

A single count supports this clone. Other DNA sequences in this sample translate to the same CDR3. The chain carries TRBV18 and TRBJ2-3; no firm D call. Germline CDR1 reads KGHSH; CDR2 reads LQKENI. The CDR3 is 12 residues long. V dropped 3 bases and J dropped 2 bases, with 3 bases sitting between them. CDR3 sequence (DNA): TGTGCCAGCTCACCTTACACAGATACGCAGTATTTT. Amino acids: CASSPYTDTQYF.

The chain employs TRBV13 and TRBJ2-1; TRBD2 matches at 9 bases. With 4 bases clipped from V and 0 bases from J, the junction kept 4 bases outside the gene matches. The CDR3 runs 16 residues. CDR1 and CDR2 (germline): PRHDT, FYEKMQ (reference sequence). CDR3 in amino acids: CASSYLAGVSYNEQFF. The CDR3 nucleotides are TGTGCCAGCAGCTATTTAGCGGGAGTCTCCTACAATGAGCAGTTCTTC.

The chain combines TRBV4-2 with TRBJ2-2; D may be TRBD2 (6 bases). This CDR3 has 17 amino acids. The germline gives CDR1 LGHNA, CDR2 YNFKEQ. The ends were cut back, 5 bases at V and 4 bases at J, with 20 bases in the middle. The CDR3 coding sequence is TGTGCCAGCAGCAAAAATATCGGGAGAGGGGTCACCGGGGAGCTGTTTTTT. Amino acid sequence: CASSKNIGRGVTGELFF.

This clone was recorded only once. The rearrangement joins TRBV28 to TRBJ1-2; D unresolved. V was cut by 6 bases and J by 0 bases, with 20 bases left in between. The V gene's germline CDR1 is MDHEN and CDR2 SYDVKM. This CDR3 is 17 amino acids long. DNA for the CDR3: TGTGCCAGCAGCTACGCCGGGCTCGGTGGTACTAACTATGGCTACACCTTC. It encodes CASSYAGLGGTNYGYTF.

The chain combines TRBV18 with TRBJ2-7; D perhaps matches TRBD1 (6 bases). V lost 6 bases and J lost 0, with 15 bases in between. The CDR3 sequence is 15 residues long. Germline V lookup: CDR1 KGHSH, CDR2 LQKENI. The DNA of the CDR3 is TGTGCCAGCTCGCTTGGACAGCCGCCCTCCTACGAGCAGTACTTC. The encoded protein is CASSLGQPPSYEQYF.

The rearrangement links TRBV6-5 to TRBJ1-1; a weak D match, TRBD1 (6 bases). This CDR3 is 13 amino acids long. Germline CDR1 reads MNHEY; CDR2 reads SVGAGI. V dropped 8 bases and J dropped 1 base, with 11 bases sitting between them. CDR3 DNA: TGTGCCAGCCGGGACACGAAGAACACTGAAGCTTTCTTT. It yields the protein CASRDTKNTEAFF.

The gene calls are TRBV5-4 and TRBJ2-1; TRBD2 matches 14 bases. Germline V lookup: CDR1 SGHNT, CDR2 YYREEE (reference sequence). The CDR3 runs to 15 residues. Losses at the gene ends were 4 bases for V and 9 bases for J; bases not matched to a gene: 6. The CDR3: CASSAPGLAGVEQFF. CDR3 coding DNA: TGTGCCAGCAGCGCCCCGGGACTAGCGGGAGTTGAGCAGTTCTTC. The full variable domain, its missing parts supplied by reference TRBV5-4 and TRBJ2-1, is ETGVTQSPTHLIKTRGQQVTLRCSSQSGHNTVSWYQQALGQGPQFIFQYYREEENGRGNFPPRFSGLQFPNYSSELNVNALELDDSALYLCASSAPGLAGVEQFFGPGTRLTVL.

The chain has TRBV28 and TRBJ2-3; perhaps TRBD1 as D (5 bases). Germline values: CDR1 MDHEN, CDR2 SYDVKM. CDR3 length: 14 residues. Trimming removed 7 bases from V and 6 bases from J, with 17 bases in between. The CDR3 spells CASNLQAAADTQYF. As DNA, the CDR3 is TGTGCCAGCAACCTACAGGCGGCTGCGGATACGCAGTATTTT.

The CDR3 spells CASSLEAGGGRYEQYF. In DNA, the CDR3 is TGTGCCAGCAGCTTAGAAGCGGGGGGTGGACGCTACGAGCAGTACTTC. This chain uses TRBV7-8 with TRBJ2-7; 9 nucleotides agree with TRBD2. This CDR3 has 16 residues. CDR1 and CDR2 from the germline V gene are SGHVS and FQNEAQ. V was pared by 1 base and J by 3 bases, with 7 bases of the junction left unmatched.

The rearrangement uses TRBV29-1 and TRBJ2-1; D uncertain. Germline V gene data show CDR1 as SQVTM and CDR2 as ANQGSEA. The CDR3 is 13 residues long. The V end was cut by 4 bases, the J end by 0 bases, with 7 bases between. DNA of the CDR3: TGCAGCGTTGGCCCTAGCTCCTACAATGAGCAGTTCTTC. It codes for CSVGPSSYNEQFF.